Each of the 19 T cell receptor beta chains below was sequenced from the same sample in a study of identical twins. TCRdb itself ran the 5' RACE reads through MiXCR, one entry per CDR3 protein. The data contain 1.5 million or so distinct CDR3 sequences, around a third of them singletons. Sequencing input: cord blood. The receptors originated from a newborn girl in good health.

In this sample, this clonotype turned up a few times. The chain recombines TRBV14 with TRBJ2-3; 9 nucleotides agree with TRBD2. Losses at the gene ends were 3 bases for V and 2 bases for J; bases not matched to a gene: 3. Germline CDR1 SGHDN, CDR2 FVKESK. The CDR3 spans 15 residues. This chain's CDR3 is CASSQGTSFTDTQYF. In nucleotides, the CDR3 is TGTGCCAGCAGCCAGGGGACTAGCTTCACAGATACGCAGTATTTT.

Ten or more counts support this clonotype. The chain has TRBV10-3 and TRBJ2-7; 8 bases align to TRBD2. Trimming cost V 5 bases and J 0 bases; bases outside gene matches: 6. The CDR3 consists of 15 residues. Per germline, CDR1 ENHRY and CDR2 SYGVKD. This chain's CDR3 is CAISPSGTSSYEQYF. As DNA, the CDR3 is TGTGCCATCAGTCCCTCCGGGACTAGCTCCTACGAGCAGTACTTC.

This chain's CDR3 is CASRDWKEGNEQFF. CDR3 nucleotides: TGTGCCAGCAGGGATTGGAAAGAGGGCAATGAGCAGTTCTTC. This chain connects TRBV12-3 or TRBV12-4 to TRBJ2-1, with a possible D match to TRBD2 (5 bases). Trimming stripped 6 bases from V and 6 bases from J, with 15 bases between. The CDR3 runs 14 residues.

V gene TRBV5-5 combines with J gene TRBJ1-5, with 7 positions matching TRBD1. J gave up 2 bases and V 4 bases, and 6 bases lay outside the gene matches. The CDR3 has 15 residues. Germline CDR1 is SGHKS and CDR2 is YYEKEE (reference sequence). The CDR3 DNA reads as TGTGCCAGCAGCCCTATAGGGGGCGGCAATCAGCCCCAGCATTTT. This codes for CASSPIGGGNQPQHF.

With respect to this clonotype: A much larger clone differs from this one at a single base, so this may be a read error. The CDR3 DNA reads as TGTGCCAGCAGTTTTCCGACCCGTCGGACGACAGGCCCCTACGAGCAGTACTTC. Translated, it gives CASSFPTRRTTGPYEQYF. The chain carries TRBV28 and TRBJ2-7; weak D call: TRBD1 (6 bases). The CDR3 contains 18 residues. The germline V gene encodes CDR1 MDHEN and CDR2 SYDVKM. V lost 3 bases, J lost 2 bases, and 23 bases lay in between.

This clonotype was recorded a few times. This rearrangement joins TRBV30 to TRBJ2-7; D may be TRBD1 or TRBD2 (6 bases each). Germline values: CDR1 GTSNPN, CDR2 SVGIG (reference sequence). Trimming took off 2 bases at V and 7 bases at J, with 12 bases between the two ends. The CDR3 runs to 12 residues. Written as DNA, the CDR3 is TGTGCCTGGAGTAGAAGGGGGGAAGAGCAGTACTTC. It codes for CAWSRRGEEQYF.

The J gene is TRBJ2-4, the V gene TRBV2; 7 bases match TRBD1. In germline, CDR1 is SNHLY, CDR2 FYNNEI. V gave up 5 bases and J gave up 0 bases; unmatched junction bases: 7. CDR3 length: 16 residues. In nucleotides, the CDR3 is TGTGCCAGCAGTCCAACAGGGGCGGGAGCCAAAAACATTCAGTACTTC. Its protein is CASSPTGAGAKNIQYF.

This chain uses TRBV7-2 with TRBJ2-1; TRBD2 agrees at 7 bases. Losses at the gene ends were 5 bases for V and 3 bases for J; bases not matched to a gene: 10. The CDR3 has 16 amino acids. Germline assignment: CDR1 SGHTA and CDR2 FQGNSA. CDR3 protein: CASSPNRDYVYNEQFF. Written as DNA, the CDR3 is TGTGCCAGCAGCCCTAACCGGGACTACGTCTACAATGAGCAGTTCTTC.

V is TRBV12-3 or TRBV12-4 and J is TRBJ1-2, with D perhaps matching TRBD1 (5 bases). Trimming left V 3 bases short and J 6 bases short, with 14 bases between. The CDR3 runs to 14 residues. The CDR3 DNA follows: TGTGCCAGCAGTTTGTCCGGGACCCTCGATGGCTACACCTTC. As protein: CASSLSGTLDGYTF.

In the case of this clonotype: Germline and junction disagree at one end, which may indicate a read error. This chain uses TRBV2 with TRBJ2-1; D is ambiguous. The CDR3 has 14 residues. The germline gives CDR1 SNHLY, CDR2 FYNNEI. The CDR3: CAGSGVELHNEQFF. The CDR3 DNA sequence: TGTGCCGGCAGTGGAGTAGAACTCCACAATGAGCAGTTCTTC.

This chain joins TRBV20-1 and TRBJ2-1, with 11 bases matching TRBD2. Germline trimming cut 3 bases from V and 7 bases from J; bases unmatched to any gene: 5. Germline lookup yields CDR1 DFQATT and CDR2 SNEGSKA (reference sequence). There are 14 residues in the CDR3. CDR3 in DNA: TGCAGTGCTAGCCTAGCGGGAGGAGGGAATGAGCAGTTCTTC. It is translated as CSASLAGGGNEQFF.

V and J are TRBV20-1 and TRBJ2-1; the match to TRBD2 covers 12 bases. The CDR3 runs to 14 residues. Germline loops: CDR1 DFQATT, CDR2 SNEGSKA (reference sequence). The V and J ends lost 6 bases and 8 bases, in that order; junction bases with no gene match: 8. The CDR3 DNA reads as TGCAGTGCCCCCCCTAGCGGGAGGGAAGATGAGCAGTTCTTC. It yields the protein CSAPPSGREDEQFF.

The chain joins TRBV13 to TRBJ2-4, with D possibly matching TRBD2 (6 bases). The DNA end is a closer match to TRBJ2-7, so the J assignment may be wrong. CDR1 and CDR2 (germline): PRHDT, FYEKMQ (reference sequence). CDR3 length: 16 amino acids. In DNA, the CDR3 is TGTGCCAGCAGCTCCCGAAAGGGGACTCGACCTCCCGAGCAGTACTTC. Translated: CASSSRKGTRPPEQYF.

This clonotype was seen only a few times. J is TRBJ2-5 and V is TRBV4-1; 14 bases match TRBD2. The junction had 2 bases not matched to a gene; V was cut back by 6 bases and J by 5 bases. Germline lookup yields CDR1 MGHRA and CDR2 YSYEKL. This CDR3 comprises 14 residues. CDR3 coding DNA: TGCGCCAGCAGGACTAGCGGGAGGGCGGAGACCCAGTACTTC. It specifies CASRTSGRAETQYF.

V and J are TRBV5-1 and TRBJ2-1, with D maybe TRBD1 (7 bases). The germline CDR1 and CDR2 sequences are SGHRS and YFSETQ. The length of the CDR3 is 12 residues. The ends were cut back, 2 bases at V and 9 bases at J, with 9 bases in the middle. The CDR3 here is CASSFRGAEQFF. The CDR3 DNA is TGCGCCAGCAGCTTCAGGGGGGCTGAGCAGTTCTTC.

The V call is TRBV9, the J call TRBJ2-5, with 12 bases lining up with TRBD2. The ends lost 1 base at V and 11 bases at J; junction bases unmatched: 15. The CDR3 totals 17 residues. CDR1 and CDR2 from the germline V gene are SGDLS and YYNGEE. The CDR3 DNA reads as TGTGCCAGCAGCGTATCTAGCGGGGGGGCCCGCTACAATGAGCAGTACTTC. It specifies CASSVSSGGARYNEQYF.

Of note for this clonotype: This may be a read error: a much more frequent sequence differs by one nucleotide. The chain links TRBV7-2 to TRBJ1-2; D is unclear. V was pared by 0 bases and J by 5 bases, with 7 bases between. Per germline, CDR1 SGHTA and CDR2 FQGNSA. This CDR3 is 13 amino acids long. CDR3 loop: CASSLAPPYGYTF. In DNA form, the CDR3 reads TGTGCCAGCAGCTTAGCACCCCCTTATGGCTACACCTTC.

This sequence joins TRBV12-5 and TRBJ2-5; 10 nucleotides match TRBD2. From germline, CDR1 is LGHNT and CDR2 FRNRAP. This CDR3 has 17 amino acids. The V and J ends lost 7 bases and 11 bases, in that order; junction bases with no gene match: 22. The CDR3 reads CASDPRAGAGGLNEQYF. DNA for the CDR3: TGTGCTAGTGACCCTAGGGCTGGAGCGGGGGGGCTGAATGAGCAGTACTTC.

The chain joins TRBV21-1 to TRBJ2-5. TRBV21-1 corresponds to a pseudogene. The CDR3 runs 13 residues. Here the CDR3 reads CASSKPNQETQYF. The CDR3 DNA is TGTGCCAGCAGCAAACCCAACCAAGAGACCCAGTACTTC.